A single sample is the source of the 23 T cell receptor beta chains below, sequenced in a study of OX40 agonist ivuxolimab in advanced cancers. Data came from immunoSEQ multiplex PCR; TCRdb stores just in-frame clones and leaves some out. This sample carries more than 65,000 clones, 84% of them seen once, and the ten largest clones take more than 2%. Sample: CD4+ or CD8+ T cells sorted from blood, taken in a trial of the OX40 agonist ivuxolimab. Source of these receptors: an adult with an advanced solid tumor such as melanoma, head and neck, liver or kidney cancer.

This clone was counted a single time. The CDR3 loop reads CASSLGSGSREQYF. The CDR3 bases are TGTGCCAGCAGCTTAGGTTCAGGGTCACGCGAGCAGTACTTC. V is TRBV11-3 and J is TRBJ2-7; tentative D call: TRBD1 (5 bases). The ends were cut back, 1 base at V and 6 bases at J, with 13 bases in the middle. The CDR3 runs 14 residues. Germline V gives CDR1 SGHNT, CDR2 YENEEA.

The CDR3 bases are TGTGCCAGTAGTATTCCGTGGACAGGGGGTTCTCAGCCCCAGCATTTT. It is translated as CASSIPWTGGSQPQHF. The V call is TRBV19, the J call TRBJ1-5; TRBD1 matches at 10 bases. CDR1 is LNHDA and CDR2 is SQIVND in the germline V gene (reference sequence). This CDR3 is 16 amino acids long. V gave up 3 bases and J gave up 6 bases; unmatched junction bases: 8.

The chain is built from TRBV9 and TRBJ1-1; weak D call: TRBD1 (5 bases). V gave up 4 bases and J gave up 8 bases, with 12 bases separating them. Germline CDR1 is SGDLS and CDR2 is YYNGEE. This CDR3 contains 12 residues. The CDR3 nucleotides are TGTGCCAGCAGCCTAGACAGTTCGGAAGCTTTCTTT. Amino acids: CASSLDSSEAFF.

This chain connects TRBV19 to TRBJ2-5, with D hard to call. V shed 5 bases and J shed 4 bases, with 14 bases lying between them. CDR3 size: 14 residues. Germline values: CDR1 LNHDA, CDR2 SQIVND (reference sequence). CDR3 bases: TGTGCCAGTAGTCCAACCTTCTCGCGAGAGACCCAGTACTTC. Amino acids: CASSPTFSRETQYF. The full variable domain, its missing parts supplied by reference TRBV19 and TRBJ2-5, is DGGITQSPKYLFRKEGQNVTLSCEQNLNHDAMYWYRQDPGQGLRLIYYSQIVNDFQKGDIAEGYSVSREKKESFPLTVTSAQKNPTAFYLCASSPTFSRETQYFGPGTRLLVL.

This CDR3 reads CASIYPGGREQFF. The CDR3 bases are TGTGCCAGCATCTACCCGGGGGGGCGTGAGCAGTTCTTC. This chain connects TRBV7-2 to TRBJ2-1; TRBD2 matches at 8 bases. This CDR3 has 13 residues. Germline trimming cut 7 bases from V and 9 bases from J; bases unmatched to any gene: 8. Looked up from germline, CDR1 is SGHTA and CDR2 is FQGNSA.

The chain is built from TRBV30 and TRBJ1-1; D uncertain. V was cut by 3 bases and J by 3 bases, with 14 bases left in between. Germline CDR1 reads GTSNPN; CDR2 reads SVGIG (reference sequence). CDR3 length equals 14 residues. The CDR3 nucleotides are TGTGCCTGGAGACCGAAGGTCACGGACACTGAAGCTTTCTTT. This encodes CAWRPKVTDTEAFF.

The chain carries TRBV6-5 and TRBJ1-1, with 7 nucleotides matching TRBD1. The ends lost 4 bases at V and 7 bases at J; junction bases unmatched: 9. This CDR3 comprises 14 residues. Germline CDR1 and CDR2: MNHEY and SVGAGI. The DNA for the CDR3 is TGTGCCAGCAGTTCTACCGTCGGACAGGTTGAAGCTTTCTTT. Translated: CASSSTVGQVEAFF.

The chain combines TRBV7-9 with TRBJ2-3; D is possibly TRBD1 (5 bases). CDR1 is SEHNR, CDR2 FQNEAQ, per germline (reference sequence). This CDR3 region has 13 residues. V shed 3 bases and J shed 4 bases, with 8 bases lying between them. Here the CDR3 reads CASSFKGPDTQYF. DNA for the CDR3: TGTGCCAGCAGCTTCAAGGGGCCAGATACGCAGTATTTT.

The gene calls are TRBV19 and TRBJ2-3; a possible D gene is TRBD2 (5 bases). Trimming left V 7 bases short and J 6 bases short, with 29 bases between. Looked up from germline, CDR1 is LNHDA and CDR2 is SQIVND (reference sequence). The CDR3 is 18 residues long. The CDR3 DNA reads TGTGCCAGTACTAGTCCAAGAGGGCGTCTCGTAGGGATGGATACGCAGTATTTT. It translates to CASTSPRGRLVGMDTQYF.

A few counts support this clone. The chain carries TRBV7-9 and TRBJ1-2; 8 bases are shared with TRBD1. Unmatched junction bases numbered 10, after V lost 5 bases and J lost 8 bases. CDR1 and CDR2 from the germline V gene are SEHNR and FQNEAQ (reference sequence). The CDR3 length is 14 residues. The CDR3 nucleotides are TGTGCCAGCAGCCTCACCGGGACAGGCGGGGGCTACACCTTC. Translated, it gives CASSLTGTGGGYTF.

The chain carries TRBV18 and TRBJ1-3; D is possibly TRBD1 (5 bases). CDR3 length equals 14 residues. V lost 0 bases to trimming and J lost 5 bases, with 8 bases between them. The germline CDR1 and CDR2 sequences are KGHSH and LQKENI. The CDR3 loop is CASSPPSGRNTIYF. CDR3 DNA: TGTGCCAGCTCACCACCCTCAGGGAGAAACACCATATATTTT.

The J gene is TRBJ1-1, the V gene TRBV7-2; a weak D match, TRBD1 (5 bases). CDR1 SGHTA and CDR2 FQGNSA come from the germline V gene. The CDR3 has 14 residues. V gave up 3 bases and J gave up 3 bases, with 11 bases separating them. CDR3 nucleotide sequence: TGTGCCAGCAGCTTCGCCCCGGGGGACACTGAAGCTTTCTTT. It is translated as CASSFAPGDTEAFF.

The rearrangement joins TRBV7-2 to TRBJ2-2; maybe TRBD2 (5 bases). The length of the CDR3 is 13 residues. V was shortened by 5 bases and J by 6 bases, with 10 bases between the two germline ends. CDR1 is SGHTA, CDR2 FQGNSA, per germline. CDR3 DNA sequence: TGTGCCAGCAGCCCAGAGGGATCCGGGGAGCTGTTTTTT. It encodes CASSPEGSGELFF.

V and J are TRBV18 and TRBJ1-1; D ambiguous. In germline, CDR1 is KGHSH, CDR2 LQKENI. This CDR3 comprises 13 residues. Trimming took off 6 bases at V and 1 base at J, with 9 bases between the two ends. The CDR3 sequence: CASSRTENTEAFF. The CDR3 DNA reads TGTGCCAGCTCTCGGACGGAGAACACTGAAGCTTTCTTT.

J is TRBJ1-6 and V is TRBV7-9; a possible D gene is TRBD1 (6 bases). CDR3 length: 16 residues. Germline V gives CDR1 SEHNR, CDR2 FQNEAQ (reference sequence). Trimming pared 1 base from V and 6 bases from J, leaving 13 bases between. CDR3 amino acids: CASSLDTSRGNSPLHF. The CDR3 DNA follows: TGTGCCAGCAGCTTAGACACATCCAGGGGTAATTCACCCCTCCACTTT.

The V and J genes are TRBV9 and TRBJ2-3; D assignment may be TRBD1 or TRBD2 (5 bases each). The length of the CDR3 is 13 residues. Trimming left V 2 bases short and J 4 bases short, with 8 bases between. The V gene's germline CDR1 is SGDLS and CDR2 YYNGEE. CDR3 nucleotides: TGTGCCAGCAGCGTGAGAGGGGCAGATACGCAGTATTTT. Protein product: CASSVRGADTQYF.

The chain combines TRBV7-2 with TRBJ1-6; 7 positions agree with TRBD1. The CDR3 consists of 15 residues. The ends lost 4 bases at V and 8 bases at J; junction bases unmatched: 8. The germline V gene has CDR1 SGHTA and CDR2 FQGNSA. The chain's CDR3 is CASSSQTGLYSPLHF. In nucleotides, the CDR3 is TGTGCCAGCAGCTCTCAGACAGGGCTATATTCACCCCTCCACTTT.

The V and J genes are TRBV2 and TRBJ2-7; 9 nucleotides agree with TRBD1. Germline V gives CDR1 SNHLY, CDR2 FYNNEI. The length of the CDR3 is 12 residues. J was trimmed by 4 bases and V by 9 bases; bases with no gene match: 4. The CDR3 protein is CARGTGKYEQYF. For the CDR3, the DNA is TGTGCCAGGGGGACAGGGAAGTACGAGCAGTACTTC.

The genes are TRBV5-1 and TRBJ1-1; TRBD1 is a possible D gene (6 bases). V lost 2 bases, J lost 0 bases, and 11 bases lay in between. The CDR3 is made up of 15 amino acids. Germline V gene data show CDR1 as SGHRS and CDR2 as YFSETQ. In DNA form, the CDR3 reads TGCGCCAGCAGCTTTGGGGAGGGGGTGAACACTGAAGCTTTCTTT. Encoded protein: CASSFGEGVNTEAFF.

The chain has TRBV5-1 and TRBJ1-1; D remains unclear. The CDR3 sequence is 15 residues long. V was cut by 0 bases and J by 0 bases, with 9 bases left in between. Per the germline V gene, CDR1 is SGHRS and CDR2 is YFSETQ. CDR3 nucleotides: TGCGCCAGCAGCTTGGAGAGGGCGATGAACACTGAAGCTTTCTTT. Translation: CASSLERAMNTEAFF. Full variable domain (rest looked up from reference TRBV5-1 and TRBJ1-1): KAGVTQTPRYLIKTRGQQVTLSCSPISGHRSVSWYQQTPGQGLQFLFEYFSETQRNKGNFPGRFSGRQFSNSRSEMNVSTLELGDSALYLCASSLERAMNTEAFFGQGTRLTVV.

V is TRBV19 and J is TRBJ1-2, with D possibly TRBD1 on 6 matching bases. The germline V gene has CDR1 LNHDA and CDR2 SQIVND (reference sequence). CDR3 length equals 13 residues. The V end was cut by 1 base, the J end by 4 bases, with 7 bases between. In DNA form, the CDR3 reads TGTGCCAGTAGTATAGGGGGGCTCTATGGCTACACCTTC. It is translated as CASSIGGLYGYTF.

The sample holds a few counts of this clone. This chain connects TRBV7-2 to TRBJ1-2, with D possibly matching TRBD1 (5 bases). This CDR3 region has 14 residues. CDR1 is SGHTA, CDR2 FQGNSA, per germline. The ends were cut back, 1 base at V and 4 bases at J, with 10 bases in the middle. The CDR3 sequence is CASSLGWGSYGYTF. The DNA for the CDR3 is TGTGCCAGCAGCTTAGGGTGGGGGAGCTATGGCTACACCTTC.

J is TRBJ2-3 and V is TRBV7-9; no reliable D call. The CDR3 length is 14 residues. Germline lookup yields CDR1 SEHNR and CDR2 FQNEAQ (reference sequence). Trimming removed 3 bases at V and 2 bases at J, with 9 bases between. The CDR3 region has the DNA TGTGCCAGCAGCTTGTACCTCGACACAGATACGCAGTATTTT. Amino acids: CASSLYLDTDTQYF.